The 27 T cell receptor beta chains reported below all come from one sample, sequenced in a study of CD4 and CD8 cells across lung adenocarcinoma regions (dated by TCRdb to between 2017 and 2018). Library method: PCR. The instrument was a HiSeq X Ten. Clones were called with MiXCR by TCRdb after fastp trimmed the public reads at Q25, and only in-frame beta chains were retained. All rows with the same CDR3 protein become a single entry with the most common DNA and genes. This sample has some 20,000 distinct CDR3 sequences in its table, and about half of those were observed once. The ten largest account for approximately 18% of the sample. Source material: CD4+ T cells from the margin of a lung tumor. The sample's cell subset or site label, in plain terms: tumor margin region. The receptor source for this set is a male donor with lung adenocarcinoma. The CD4 and CD8 labels of this study may be unreliable.

CDR3 DNA: TGTGCCAGCAGTTTATTGGCAGGCTCCACTGAAGCTTTCTTT. This codes for CASSLLAGSTEAFF. The chain couples TRBV12-3 or TRBV12-4 to TRBJ1-1; no firm D call. Trimming stripped 2 bases from V and 4 bases from J, with 11 bases between. The CDR3 spans 14 residues.

A note on this clonotype: The junction differs from germline at one of its ends, possibly a read error. The chain joins TRBV6-1 to TRBJ2-5, with D maybe TRBD2 (5 bases). The CDR3 length is 17 residues. The V gene's germline CDR1 is MNHNS and CDR2 SASEGT. The CDR3 loop reads CASSEGLAPHDRETQYF. In DNA, the CDR3 is TGTGCCAGCAGTGAGGGGTTAGCGCCCCACGACCGAGAGACGCAGTATTTC.

This clonotype has a count of ten or more. The chain joins TRBV6-1 to TRBJ1-5; unclear D gene. Trimming cost V 2 bases and J 4 bases, with 6 bases left between them. The CDR3 is 13 amino acids. Germline V CDR1 and CDR2: MNHNS, SASEGT. CDR3 residues: CASSENENQPQHF. CDR3 sequence (DNA): TGTGCCAGCAGTGAAAACGAGAATCAGCCCCAGCATTTT.

This clonotype was counted between two and nine times. The J gene is TRBJ2-1, the V gene TRBV3-1; D remains unclear. Germline assignment: CDR1 LGHDT and CDR2 YNNKEL (reference sequence). This CDR3 region has 13 residues. V gave up 1 base and J gave up 13 bases, with 14 bases separating them. CDR3 DNA sequence: TGTGCCAGCAGCCAAGTGCACTCGGAGACCCAGTTCTTC. It translates to CASSQVHSETQFF.

On this clonotype itself: A junction end diverges from the germline sequence, so it may reflect a read error. The chain joins TRBV6-1 to TRBJ2-4; D possibly corresponds to TRBD2 (5 bases). The CDR3 contains 15 residues. The germline V gene has CDR1 MNHNS and CDR2 SASEGT. CDR3 nucleotide sequence: TGTGCCAGCAGCGAGGCTATGGGAGCCAAAGACACGCAGTACTTT. This translates into CASSEAMGAKDTQYF.

This clonotype was counted at least ten times. The rearrangement uses TRBV11-3 and TRBJ2-1, with D uncertain. Trimming removed 1 base from V and 6 bases from J, with 4 bases in between. This CDR3 comprises 12 residues. Germline lookup yields CDR1 SGHNT and CDR2 YENEEA. The CDR3 DNA follows: TGTGCCAGCAGCTTAGTTATCAATGAGCAGTTCTTC. It codes for CASSLVINEQFF.

The CDR3 sequence: CASSTRLAGRRAKDTQYF. As DNA, the CDR3 is TGTGCCAGCAGTACCCGACTCGCGGGGCGGCGGGCCAAAGATACGCAGTATTTT. The chain recombines TRBV6-4 with TRBJ2-3, with D possibly being TRBD2 (6 bases). The V and J ends lost 5 bases and 5 bases respectively, with 26 bases between them. This CDR3 has 18 residues. The germline V gene has CDR1 MRHNA and CDR2 SNTAGT.

This clonotype came up many times. J is TRBJ2-1 and V is TRBV6-4, with D perhaps matching TRBD2 (6 bases). The germline V gene has CDR1 MRHNA and CDR2 SNTAGT. V lost 3 bases and J 0 bases, leaving 9 bases between the germline ends. This CDR3 is built from 15 residues. DNA of the CDR3: TGTGCCAGCAGTGAACTGGGGGGCTCCTACAATGAGCAGTTCTTC. Translating it yields CASSELGGSYNEQFF.

The chain links TRBV27 to TRBJ2-3; D may be TRBD2 (6 bases). The DNA end lines up better with TRBJ2-7; the J call may be wrong. The germline gives CDR1 MNHEY, CDR2 SMNVEV (reference sequence). This CDR3 has 16 residues. The CDR3 loop is CASGGVGGRVTDTQYF. The CDR3 DNA reads TGTGCCAGCGGGGGAGTCGGGGGACGCGTCACAGATACGCAGTACTTC.

Concerning this clonotype: One end of the junction does not line up with germline, which may come from a read error. This rearrangement joins TRBV10-3 to TRBJ2-3; D is perhaps TRBD1 or TRBD2 (7 bases each). This CDR3 region has 15 residues. CDR1 and CDR2 from the germline V gene are ENHRY and SYGVKD. DNA of the CDR3: TGTGCCTCAGGGGGGGGAGTGGGAGGCAAAGATACGCAGTATTTC. It encodes CASGGGVGGKDTQYF.

The rearrangement joins TRBV10-3 to TRBJ2-3; tentatively, D is TRBD1 or TRBD2 (5 bases each). The J call may be in error: the DNA end matches TRBJ2-5 better. Germline V gene data show CDR1 as ENHRY and CDR2 as SYGVKD. The CDR3 has 15 residues. DNA for the CDR3: TGTGCCACGGGGCCCACGGGCGCCGTCACAGATACCCAGTACTTC. This sequence encodes CATGPTGAVTDTQYF.

In this sample, this clonotype turned up a few times. The rearrangement links TRBV12-3 or TRBV12-4 to TRBJ2-2; no definite D call. The CDR3 contains 15 residues. V gave up 7 bases and J gave up 1 base, with 13 bases separating them. CDR3 DNA sequence: TGTGCCAGCACCCACTGGGCGGAGAACACCGGGGAGCTGTTTTTT. Its protein product is CASTHWAENTGELFF.

The J gene is TRBJ1-1, the V gene TRBV20-1; TRBD1 matches 8 bases. V gave up 6 bases and J gave up 0 bases; unmatched junction bases: 3. The CDR3 spans 13 residues. Germline CDR1 reads DFQATT; CDR2 reads SNEGSKA (reference sequence). CDR3 in amino acids: CSARQGMNTEAFF. The CDR3 nucleotides read TGCAGTGCAAGACAGGGGATGAACACTGAAGCTTTCTTT.

CDR3 loop: CASLASASQIYEQFF. Written as DNA, the CDR3 is TGTGCCAGTTTAGCTAGCGCATCACAGATCTACGAGCAGTTCTTC. The V and J genes are TRBV28 and TRBJ2-1; tentatively, D is TRBD2 (6 bases). Germline V gene data show CDR1 as MDHEN and CDR2 as SYDVKM. Trimming cost V 9 bases and J 10 bases, with 25 bases left between them. The CDR3 length is 15 residues.

The rearrangement joins TRBV3-1 to TRBJ2-1, with D hard to call. V was clipped by 1 base and J by 8 bases, with 9 bases between them. The CDR3 is 13 residues long. Germline CDR1 reads LGHDT; CDR2 reads YNNKEL (reference sequence). The DNA for the CDR3 is TGTGCCAGCAGCCAAGCTGGCGGCCATGAGCAGTTCTTC. Encoded protein: CASSQAGGHEQFF.

In its sample, this clonotype was seen once. Compared with germline, one end of the junction differs, possibly owing to a read error. The rearrangement joins TRBV4-1 to TRBJ2-4; possible D gene TRBD2, 6 bases. Germline CDR1 reads MGHRA; CDR2 reads YSYEKL. This CDR3 is 16 amino acids long. CDR3 DNA sequence: TGCGCCAGCAGCGGCCCGGGGGTAGGCGCCAAAAACACTCAGTATTTC. Its protein product is CASSGPGVGAKNTQYF.

This chain links TRBV6-5 with TRBJ2-2; D gene ambiguous. Germline CDR1 and CDR2: MNHEY and SVGAGI. V was cut by 4 bases and J by 6 bases, with 12 bases left in between. The CDR3 is 14 residues long. The CDR3 DNA follows: TGTGCCAGCAGTTGGGAAAGGGTGGCCGGGGAGCTGTTTTTT. Translating it yields CASSWERVAGELFF.

V is TRBV6-1 and J is TRBJ2-6, with TRBD1 matching over 8 bases. Germline V CDR1 and CDR2: MNHNS, SASEGT. The CDR3 totals 19 residues. Trimming cost V 5 bases and J 0 bases; bases outside gene matches: 12. The CDR3 protein is CASSKTWTGLLSGANVLTF. The CDR3, as DNA: TGTGCCAGCAGTAAGACTTGGACAGGGTTGCTCTCTGGGGCCAACGTCCTGACTTTC.

This clonotype was observed many times. The gene calls are TRBV6-5 and TRBJ2-3, with a tentative D call TRBD2 (5 bases). The germline gives CDR1 MNHEY, CDR2 SVGAGI. V lost 0 bases to trimming and J lost 5 bases, with 12 bases between them. CDR3 length: 15 amino acids. Written as DNA, the CDR3 is TGTGCCAGCAGTTACTCGAGAGGGTCGGAAGATACGCAGTATTTT. This codes for CASSYSRGSEDTQYF.

The chain carries TRBV5-4 and TRBJ1-2; unclear D gene. CDR3 length: 11 amino acids. Germline V gene data show CDR1 as SGHNT and CDR2 as YYREEE (reference sequence). V shed 0 bases and J shed 5 bases, with 2 bases lying between them. The CDR3 loop reads CASSLGYGYTF. CDR3 DNA sequence: TGTGCCAGCAGCTTGGGGTATGGCTACACCTTC.

J is TRBJ2-5 and V is TRBV11-2; D remains unclear. The DNA end favors TRBJ2-7, so the J call may be wrong. The CDR3 is made up of 14 amino acids. Germline CDR1 reads SGHAT; CDR2 reads FQNNGV. The CDR3 DNA follows: TGTGCCAGCAGCTCAGGCTACAGCTCCTACGAGCAGTACTTC. This translates into CASSSGYSSYEQYF.

Comment on this clonotype: Compared with germline, one end of the junction differs, possibly owing to a read error. This chain links TRBV6-4 with TRBJ2-3; D is perhaps TRBD2 (5 bases). CDR1 is MRHNA and CDR2 is SNTAGT in the germline V gene. The CDR3 spans 13 residues. CDR3 loop: CARGVGATDTQYF. The CDR3 DNA reads TGTGCCAGGGGTGTGGGAGCCACAGATACGCAGTATTTC.

This clonotype was seen more than once but under ten times. The J gene is TRBJ1-5, the V gene TRBV7-2; D is possibly TRBD1 (6 bases). The CDR3 spans 14 residues. With 5 bases removed from V and 8 bases from J, the gap between germline ends came to 16 bases. In germline, CDR1 is SGHTA, CDR2 FQGNSA. CDR3 protein: CASSGGPMLEPQHF. The CDR3 coding sequence is TGTGCCAGCAGCGGGGGGCCAATGCTTGAGCCCCAGCATTTT. Full variable domain (missing parts from reference TRBV7-2 and TRBJ1-5): GAGVSQSPSNKVTEKGKDVELRCDPISGHTALYWYRQSLGQGLEFLIYFQGNSAPDKSGLPSDRFSAERTGGSVSTLTIQRTQQEDSAVYLCASSGGPMLEPQHFGDGTRLSIL.

This clonotype was observed once. Its ends do not fully match the called genes, so a read error is possible. This chain connects TRBV14 to TRBJ2-5, with TRBD2 as a possible D gene (6 bases). Germline-derived CDR1 and CDR2 are SGHDN and FVKESK. The CDR3 contains 17 residues. CDR3 in amino acids: CASSQDAAGGSQETQYF. The CDR3 bases are TGTGCCAGCAGCCAAGACGCAGCGGGCGGCAGCCAAGAGACCCAGTACTTT. Variable domain in full (rest from reference TRBV14 and TRBJ2-5): EAGVTQFPSHSVIEKGQTVTLRCDPISGHDNLYWYRRVMGKEIKFLLHFVKESKQDESGMPNNRFLAERTGGTYSTLKVQPAELEDSGVYFCASSQDAAGGSQETQYFGPGTRLLVL.

This clonotype was counted only a few times. V is TRBV4-2 and J is TRBJ2-3, with 7 positions matching TRBD1. The J segment lost 3 bases and the V segment lost 5 bases, leaving 17 bases of the junction unmatched. Germline assignment: CDR1 LGHNA and CDR2 YNFKEQ. This CDR3 region has 18 residues. The CDR3 bases are TGTGCCAGCAGCAAACCGGATGGGGTGGGACAGACAACAGATACGCAGTATTTT. Translated, it gives CASSKPDGVGQTTDTQYF.

In regard to this clonotype: Germline is not matched at one junction end, which may reflect a read error. The gene calls are TRBV4-1 and TRBJ2-4; TRBD2 aligns across 8 bases. This CDR3 spans 16 amino acids. The germline V gene has CDR1 MGHRA and CDR2 YSYEKL. This chain's CDR3 is CASSPTGGSVTNTQYF. The CDR3 bases are TGCGCCAGCAGCCCGACGGGGGGGAGTGTCACAAACACTCAGTACTTC.

J is TRBJ2-2 and V is TRBV20-1; possible D gene TRBD2, 5 bases. The V and J ends lost 6 bases and 3 bases respectively, with 14 bases between them. This CDR3 has 14 residues. CDR1 and CDR2 (germline): DFQATT, SNEGSKA (reference sequence). This CDR3 is CSAPRSGDTGELFF. The CDR3 nucleotides are TGCAGTGCCCCCAGATCCGGGGACACCGGGGAGCTGTTTTTT.